The 32 T cell receptor beta chains below come from one sample, sequenced in a study of vaccination and CD4 T cells after COVID-19. The antigens for these receptors are not known. Cultured CD4+ T cells had their DNA profiled by the Oncomine TCR Beta short-read assay. From the PCR reads, TCRdb called clonotypes with MiXCR, one entry per CDR3 protein. The sample lists around 20,000 distinct CDR3 sequences; 35% to 55% were seen once. Treatment reported: approximately 10-day PBMC culture with coronavirus spike peptide pools or control peptides (ViraFEST assay). Sequenced material: CD4+ T cells from blood, cultured in vitro. The receptors come from a human donor who had recovered from COVID-19.

In this sample, this clonotype turned up a few times. In DNA, the CDR3 is TGTGCCAGCAGTGGACAGATAGAGACCCAGTACTTC. Protein: CASSGQIETQYF. The J gene is TRBJ2-5, the V gene TRBV6-1; D is possibly TRBD1 (5 bases). The CDR3 loop spans 12 amino acids. Trimming removed 4 bases from V and 4 bases from J, with 7 bases in between. CDR1 and CDR2 from the germline V gene are MNHNS and SASEGT.

This sequence joins TRBV7-9 and TRBJ2-3, with 8 bases matching TRBD1. CDR1 SEHNR and CDR2 FQNEAQ come from the germline V gene (reference sequence). The CDR3 totals 14 residues. V lost 1 base, J lost 5 bases, and 2 bases stayed unmatched. The chain's CDR3 is CASSLGQGIDTQYF. As DNA, the CDR3 is TGTGCCAGCAGCTTAGGACAGGGGATAGATACGCAGTATTTT.

The CDR3 loop reads CSARLAGAGDTQYF. The CDR3 region has the DNA TGCAGTGCTAGACTAGCGGGAGCAGGAGATACGCAGTATTTT. V and J are TRBV20-1 and TRBJ2-3; 10 nucleotides line up with TRBD2. After removal of 2 bases from V and 5 bases from J, the junction contained 4 bases not matched to a gene. The length of the CDR3 is 14 residues. CDR1 is DFQATT and CDR2 is SNEGSKA in the germline V gene (reference sequence).

The V and J genes are TRBV28 and TRBJ1-2; D possibly corresponds to TRBD1 (5 bases). The CDR3 loop spans 11 amino acids. Trimming took 8 bases from V and 12 from J, leaving 16 bases between them. CDR1 and CDR2 from the germline V gene are MDHEN and SYDVKM. CDR3 in amino acids: CASGTLRGHTF. The CDR3 coding sequence is TGTGCCAGCGGAACCTTGCGGGGCCACACCTTC.

V usage is TRBV6-5 and J usage is TRBJ2-4, with D maybe TRBD2 (6 bases). V dropped 3 bases and J dropped 1 base, with 16 bases sitting between them. The germline V gene encodes CDR1 MNHEY and CDR2 SVGAGI. This CDR3 region has 17 residues. The CDR3 coding sequence is TGTGCCAGCAGTTATTTCCTAGCGTCGGGGGCCAAAAACATTCAGTACTTC. This gives the protein CASSYFLASGAKNIQYF.

This rearrangement joins TRBV11-3 to TRBJ1-1, with D uncertain. With 0 bases removed from V and 1 base from J, the gap between germline ends came to 12 bases. From germline, CDR1 is SGHNT and CDR2 YENEEA. CDR3 length equals 16 residues. The CDR3: CASSLEPGGGNTEAFF. CDR3 nucleotide sequence: TGTGCCAGCAGCTTAGAACCCGGCGGAGGGAACACTGAAGCTTTCTTT.

The CDR3 DNA sequence: TGCGCCAGCAGCCGGGACTCCCAGCTAGAGGGCCAGTACTTC. Protein sequence: CASSRDSQLEGQYF. The rearrangement joins TRBV5-1 to TRBJ2-5; D might be TRBD2 (6 bases). The CDR3 spans 14 residues. The V end lost 4 bases, the J end lost 10 bases, and 20 bases lay between the germline ends. CDR1 and CDR2 (germline): SGHRS, YFSETQ.

CDR3 protein: CASSLGSVNSPLHF. The CDR3, as DNA: TGTGCCAGCAGTTTGGGCAGCGTGAATTCACCCCTCCACTTT. V usage is TRBV12-3 or TRBV12-4 and J usage is TRBJ1-6; D is ambiguous. V gave up 3 bases and J gave up 7 bases, with 10 bases separating them. The CDR3 contains 14 residues.

J is TRBJ2-7 and V is TRBV11-2; D might be TRBD1 (6 bases). Germline V gene lookup returns CDR1 SGHAT and CDR2 FQNNGV. This CDR3 is built from 13 residues. The V end was cut by 5 bases, the J end by 2 bases, with 10 bases between. Written as DNA, the CDR3 is TGTGCCAGCAGCCCCCCAGGGGCCTACGAGCAGTACTTC. This translates into CASSPPGAYEQYF.

The CDR3 loop is CASSQISTGERAFF. The CDR3 nucleotides read TGTGCCAGCAGCCAGATATCGACAGGGGAGAGAGCTTTCTTT. The J gene is TRBJ1-1, the V gene TRBV7-6; 8 positions agree with TRBD1. The length of the CDR3 is 14 residues. Germline lookup yields CDR1 SGHVS and CDR2 FNYEAQ. The J segment lost 10 bases and the V segment lost 5 bases, leaving 12 bases of the junction unmatched.

The rearrangement joins TRBV19 to TRBJ2-1; possibly TRBD1 or TRBD2 for D (5 bases each). Trimming pared 9 bases from V and 4 bases from J, leaving 16 bases between. Germline assignment: CDR1 LNHDA and CDR2 SQIVND (reference sequence). This CDR3 is built from 14 residues. The CDR3 loop reads CASWGRGVYNEQFF. The CDR3 DNA sequence: TGTGCCAGCTGGGGCAGAGGGGTTTACAATGAGCAGTTCTTC.

The V call is TRBV4-1, the J call TRBJ2-2; D unclear. Trimming took 0 bases from V and 6 from J, leaving 8 bases between them. Per the germline V gene, CDR1 is MGHRA and CDR2 is YSYEKL. This CDR3 is 14 amino acids long. CDR3 amino acids: CASSQDIWSGELFF. The CDR3 DNA is TGCGCCAGCAGCCAAGACATCTGGTCCGGGGAGCTGTTTTTT.

This clonotype was picked up a small number of times. The CDR3 DNA is TGCGCCAGCAGCTTGTTAGCGGGAGGCCCCTACGAGCAGTACTTC. Translating gives CASSLLAGGPYEQYF. The V gene is TRBV5-1, the J gene TRBJ2-7; 10 bases agree with TRBD2. The junction had 3 bases not matched to a gene; V was cut back by 1 base and J by 2 bases. Germline CDR1 reads SGHRS; CDR2 reads YFSETQ. The CDR3 extends over 15 amino acids.

The chain has TRBV6-1 and TRBJ2-2; no clear D gene. The germline V and J ends were trimmed by 6 bases and 0 bases, with 5 bases remaining between them. This CDR3 has 13 amino acids. Germline lookup yields CDR1 MNHNS and CDR2 SASEGT. This chain's CDR3 is CASRGSNTGELFF. The CDR3 nucleotides are TGTGCCAGCAGGGGTTCGAACACCGGGGAGCTGTTTTTT.

The chain carries TRBV18 and TRBJ1-5; D perhaps matches TRBD1 (5 bases). CDR1 is KGHSH, CDR2 LQKENI, per germline. The CDR3 spans 14 residues. Deletions cut 5 bases from V and 3 bases from J, with 11 bases between. CDR3 region: CASSTQVINQPQHF. For the CDR3, the DNA is TGTGCCAGCTCAACACAGGTTATCAATCAGCCCCAGCATTTT.

This clonotype was seen a handful of times. The J gene is TRBJ2-7, the V gene TRBV11-3, with D hard to call. CDR1 and CDR2 from the germline V gene are SGHNT and YENEEA. With 1 base removed from V and 2 bases from J, the gap between germline ends came to 9 bases. The CDR3 is made up of 14 amino acids. CDR3 coding DNA: TGTGCCAGCAGCTTAGGGCAGGTGGCCTACGAGCAGTACTTC. It specifies CASSLGQVAYEQYF.

This clonotype was seen a handful of times. The J gene is TRBJ1-6, the V gene TRBV30, with 7 bases matching TRBD1. There are 17 residues in the CDR3. The junction had 10 bases not matched to a gene; V was cut back by 5 bases and J by 0 bases. Germline lookup yields CDR1 GTSNPN and CDR2 SVGIG (reference sequence). CDR3 amino acids: CAWATGALSSYNSPLHF. CDR3 bases: TGTGCCTGGGCTACAGGGGCACTGAGCTCCTATAATTCACCCCTCCACTTT.

The chain joins TRBV28 to TRBJ1-4, with 12 bases identical to TRBD1. Trimming took 5 bases from V and 7 from J; bases not matched to a gene: 11. Germline CDR1 reads MDHEN; CDR2 reads SYDVKM. The CDR3 is 17 residues long. This CDR3 reads CASSTAGTGGVGEKLFF. The CDR3, as DNA: TGTGCCAGCAGTACGGCCGGGACAGGGGGCGTGGGTGAAAAACTGTTTTTT.

This clonotype was seen only a few times. The chain uses TRBV6-2 or TRBV6-3 and TRBJ1-5; D ambiguous. V was clipped by 9 bases and J by 2 bases, with 8 bases between them. The CDR3 is 12 amino acids. Germline CDR1 MNHEY, CDR2 SVGEGT. The CDR3 bases are TGTGCCAGTAGGTTGCGCAATCAGCCCCAGCATTTT. As protein: CASRLRNQPQHF.

The V gene is TRBV28, the J gene TRBJ2-4; perhaps TRBD2 as D (5 bases). The CDR3 has 13 residues. CDR1 is MDHEN and CDR2 is SYDVKM in the germline V gene. Trimming stripped 10 bases from V and 0 bases from J, with 10 bases between. CDR3: CAISGSAKNIQYF. The CDR3 coding sequence is TGTGCCATCTCGGGATCAGCCAAAAACATTCAGTACTTC.

This chain links TRBV5-4 with TRBJ1-2; D not certain. V was clipped by 0 bases and J by 4 bases, with 7 bases between them. The CDR3 is 13 residues long. Germline V gene sequence: CDR1 SGHNT, CDR2 YYREEE (reference sequence). The CDR3 nucleotides are TGTGCCAGCAGCTTGGACGGTCTCTATGGCTACACCTTC. It specifies CASSLDGLYGYTF.

The rearrangement uses TRBV20-1 and TRBJ2-6, with 9 positions matching TRBD2. The CDR3 consists of 18 residues. CDR1 is DFQATT and CDR2 is SNEGSKA in the germline V gene (reference sequence). J was trimmed by 0 bases and V by 0 bases; bases with no gene match: 6. CDR3 nucleotide sequence: TGCAGTGCTAGAGATCGTAATAGCGGGAGCTCTGGGGCCAACGTCCTGACTTTC. Protein product: CSARDRNSGSSGANVLTF.

This clonotype came up a few times. The rearrangement links TRBV4-2 to TRBJ2-7; TRBD2 matches 11 bases. Germline lookup yields CDR1 LGHNA and CDR2 YNFKEQ. The CDR3 runs to 17 residues. V shed 0 bases, J shed 7 bases, and the junction held 11 bases outside the gene matches. The CDR3 protein is CASSQERGSGRVGEQYF. CDR3 nucleotide sequence: TGTGCCAGCAGCCAAGAACGCGGTAGCGGGAGGGTCGGGGAGCAGTACTTC.

V and J are TRBV10-1 and TRBJ2-3, with D maybe TRBD1 (6 bases). V was pared by 5 bases and J by 3 bases, with 15 bases between. The CDR3 totals 15 residues. CDR1 and CDR2 from the germline V gene are WNHNN and SYGVQD (reference sequence). The CDR3 DNA follows: TGCGCCAGCAGTCCAACAGGGACGAGGACAGATACGCAGTATTTT. It encodes CASSPTGTRTDTQYF.

The chain employs TRBV19 and TRBJ1-2; no clear D gene. The length of the CDR3 is 17 residues. Germline assignment: CDR1 LNHDA and CDR2 SQIVND (reference sequence). V dropped 7 bases and J dropped 1 base, with 22 bases sitting between them. The CDR3 here is CASTLFSRTLHNYGYTF. CDR3 sequence (DNA): TGTGCCAGTACCCTCTTCTCCCGTACTCTGCATAACTATGGCTACACCTTC.

Here the CDR3 reads CASWRSSSYEQYF. The CDR3 nucleotides read TGTGCCAGCTGGAGATCCAGCTCCTACGAGCAGTACTTC. The chain has TRBV6-2 or TRBV6-3 and TRBJ2-7; D unresolved. Trimming removed 8 bases from V and 0 bases from J, with 11 bases in between. CDR1 is MNHEY, CDR2 SVGEGT, per germline. This CDR3 region has 13 residues.

The rearrangement uses TRBV4-3 and TRBJ2-1; 9 bases are a match to TRBD2. Germline loops: CDR1 LGHNA, CDR2 YSLEER. This CDR3 is 16 amino acids long. V shed 2 bases and J 8 bases; nucleotides not matched to a gene: 10. This CDR3 reads CASSQSGSGSVDEQFF. The CDR3, as DNA: TGCGCCAGCAGCCAATCGGGTAGCGGGAGCGTAGATGAGCAGTTCTTC.

The chain carries TRBV6-5 and TRBJ1-1; D is uncertain. CDR1 and CDR2 from the germline V gene are MNHEY and SVGAGI. The germline V and J ends were trimmed by 2 bases and 1 base, with 14 bases remaining between them. This CDR3 is 16 amino acids long. The CDR3 is CASSYDRRTGNTEAFF. The CDR3, as DNA: TGTGCCAGCAGTTACGATCGTCGGACGGGGAACACTGAAGCTTTCTTT.

This clonotype was observed a few times. This chain links TRBV10-1 with TRBJ2-5; D uncertain. The V gene's germline CDR1 is WNHNN and CDR2 SYGVQD (reference sequence). V was pared by 3 bases and J by 5 bases, with 13 bases between. The CDR3 extends over 14 amino acids. The CDR3 DNA sequence: TGCGCCAGCAGTGAAGCCCCAGGTTCGGAGACCCAGTACTTC. This gives the protein CASSEAPGSETQYF.

The chain joins TRBV2 to TRBJ2-6; no definite D call. CDR1 SNHLY and CDR2 FYNNEI come from the germline V gene. Between the trimmed V and J ends, which lost 6 bases and 1 base, there was a span of 4 bases. The CDR3 has 13 amino acids. The CDR3 DNA follows: TGTGCCAGCAGCGGGTCTGGGGCCAACGTCCTGACTTTC. Protein product: CASSGSGANVLTF.

The V and J genes are TRBV20-1 and TRBJ1-1; D call uncertain. This CDR3 is built from 13 residues. The V end was cut by 3 bases, the J end by 1 base, with 9 bases between. Per germline, CDR1 DFQATT and CDR2 SNEGSKA (reference sequence). CDR3: CSASQTPNTEAFF. As DNA, the CDR3 is TGCAGTGCTAGCCAGACACCGAACACTGAAGCTTTCTTT.

V is TRBV5-4 and J is TRBJ1-2, with TRBD1 matching over 7 bases. J lost 7 bases, V lost 0 bases, and 6 bases had no gene match. The V gene's germline CDR1 is SGHNT and CDR2 YYREEE (reference sequence). This CDR3 has 14 amino acids. The CDR3: CASSLVEGAFGYTF. DNA of the CDR3: TGTGCCAGCAGCTTGGTTGAGGGGGCTTTTGGCTACACCTTC.